Listed here are 2 T cell receptor beta chains from one sample, sequenced in a study of glioma-infiltrating T cells after dendritic cell vaccination. Profiling relied on immunoSEQ multiplex PCR, and the TCRdb table lists in-frame clones only, not all of them. The sample has 65,000 or so clones; around nine tenths are singletons. Stated time point: after dendritic cell vaccination, including at tumor progression/relapse. This material consisted of blood, taken after dendritic cell vaccination. The receptors shown here come from a human donor with glioblastoma.

J is TRBJ1-6 and V is TRBV5-1; TRBD1 agrees at 8 bases. The germline V gene encodes CDR1 SGHRS and CDR2 YFSETQ. Losses at the gene ends were 0 bases for V and 9 bases for J; bases not matched to a gene: 5. CDR3 length: 15 amino acids. CDR3 DNA: TGCGCCAGCAGCTTGGCGGTCAGGGGGCTTTCACCCCTCCACTTT. It translates to CASSLAVRGLSPLHF. The complete variable domain, with remaining parts taken from reference TRBV5-1 and TRBJ1-6, reads KAGVTQTPRYLIKTRGQQVTLSCSPISGHRSVSWYQQTPGQGLQFLFEYFSETQRNKGNFPGRFSGRQFSNSRSEMNVSTLELGDSALYLCASSLAVRGLSPLHFGNGTRLTVT.

The chain has TRBV11-2 and TRBJ1-6; possibly TRBD1 for D (5 bases). Trimming stripped 1 base from V and 9 bases from J, with 10 bases between. CDR1 and CDR2 from the germline V gene are SGHAT and FQNNGV. This CDR3 is 14 amino acids long. CDR3 in DNA: TGTGCCAGCAGCTTAGCTGGGCAGGGTTCACCCCTCCACTTT. The encoded protein is CASSLAGQGSPLHF.